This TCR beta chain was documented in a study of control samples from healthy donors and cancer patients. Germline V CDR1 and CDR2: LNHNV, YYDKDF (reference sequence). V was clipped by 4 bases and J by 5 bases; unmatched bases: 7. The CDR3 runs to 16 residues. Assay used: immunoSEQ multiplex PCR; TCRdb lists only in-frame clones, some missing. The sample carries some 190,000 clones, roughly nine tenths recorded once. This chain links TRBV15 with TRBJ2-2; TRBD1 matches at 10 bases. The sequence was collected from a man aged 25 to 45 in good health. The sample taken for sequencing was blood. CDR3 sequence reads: CATSNRQGAGTGELFF. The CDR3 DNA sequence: TGTGCCACCAGCAATCGACAGGGGGCTGGGACCGGGGAGCTGTTTTTT.